This T cell receptor beta chain was sequenced for a study of blood T cell repertoires in COVID-19. In the authors' methods: Reference gene primer amplification in the assay estimated nucleated cell counts. Repertoires were generated with immunoSEQ multiplex PCR, while TCRdb's copy carries only in-frame clones and drops some. That table supplies the V and J calls and clone size; D and trimming were determined from the DNA. The sample contains some 130,000 clones, approximately 84% of which appear only once. Germline CDR1 reads WSHSY; CDR2 reads SAAADI. The CDR3 totals 12 residues. The V gene end was trimmed by 6 bases and the J gene end by 4 bases; junction bases not matched to a gene: 0.

V and J are TRBV10-2 and TRBJ1-3; 7 bases align to TRBD1. The receptor was isolated from a woman at least 80 years old with acute or convalescent COVID-19. What was sequenced was peripheral blood. The CDR3 protein is CASRTGGNTIYF. CDR3 bases: TGCGCCAGCAGGACAGGGGGAAACACCATATATTTT.